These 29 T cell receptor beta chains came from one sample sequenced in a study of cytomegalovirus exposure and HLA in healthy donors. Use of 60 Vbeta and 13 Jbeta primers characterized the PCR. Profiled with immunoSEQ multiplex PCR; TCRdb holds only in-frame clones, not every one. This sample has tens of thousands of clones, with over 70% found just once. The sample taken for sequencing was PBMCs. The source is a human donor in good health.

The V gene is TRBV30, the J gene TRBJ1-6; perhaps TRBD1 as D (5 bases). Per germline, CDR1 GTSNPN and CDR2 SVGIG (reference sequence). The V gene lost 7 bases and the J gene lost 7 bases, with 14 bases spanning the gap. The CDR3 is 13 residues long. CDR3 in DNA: TGTGCCTCCGGGGGAGGGGTGAATTCACCCCTCCACTTT. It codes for CASGGGVNSPLHF.

CDR3 amino acids: CSVEGTGISGANVLTF. The CDR3 bases are TGCAGCGTGGAGGGGACAGGGATCTCTGGGGCCAACGTCCTGACTTTC. V gene TRBV29-1 combines with J gene TRBJ2-6, with 9 bases lining up with TRBD1. Germline CDR1 reads SQVTM; CDR2 reads ANQGSEA. The CDR3 sequence is 16 residues long. J gave up 0 bases and V 6 bases, and 6 bases lay outside the gene matches.

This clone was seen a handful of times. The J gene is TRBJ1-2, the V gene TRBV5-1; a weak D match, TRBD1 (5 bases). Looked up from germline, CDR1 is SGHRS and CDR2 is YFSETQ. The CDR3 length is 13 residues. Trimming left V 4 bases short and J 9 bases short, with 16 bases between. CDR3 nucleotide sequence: TGCGCCAGCAGCGAAGACAGCCTCTTTAGCTACACCTTC. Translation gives CASSEDSLFSYTF.

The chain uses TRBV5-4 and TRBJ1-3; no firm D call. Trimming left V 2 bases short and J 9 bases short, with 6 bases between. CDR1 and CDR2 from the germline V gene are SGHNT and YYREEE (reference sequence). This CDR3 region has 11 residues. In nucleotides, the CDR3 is TGTGCCAGCAGCTTTGGGCCCACCATATATTTT. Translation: CASSFGPTIYF.

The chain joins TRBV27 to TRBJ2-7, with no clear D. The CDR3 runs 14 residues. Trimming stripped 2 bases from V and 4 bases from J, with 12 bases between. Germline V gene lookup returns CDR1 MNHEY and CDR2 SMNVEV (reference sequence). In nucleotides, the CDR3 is TGTGCCAGCAGTTTAAGGAGTACTTCATACGAGCAGTACTTC. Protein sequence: CASSLRSTSYEQYF.

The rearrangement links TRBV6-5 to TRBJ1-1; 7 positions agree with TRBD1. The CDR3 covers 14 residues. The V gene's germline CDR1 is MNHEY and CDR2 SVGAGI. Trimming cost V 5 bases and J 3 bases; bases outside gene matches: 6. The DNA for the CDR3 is TGTGCCAGCAGTCCCCACGACAGGGACACTGAAGCTTTCTTT. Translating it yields CASSPHDRDTEAFF.

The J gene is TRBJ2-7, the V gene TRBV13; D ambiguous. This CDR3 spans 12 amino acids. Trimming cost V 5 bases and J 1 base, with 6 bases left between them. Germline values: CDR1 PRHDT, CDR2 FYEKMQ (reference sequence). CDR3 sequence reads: CASSLTSYEQYF. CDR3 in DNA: TGTGCCAGCAGCCTCACTTCCTACGAGCAGTACTTC.

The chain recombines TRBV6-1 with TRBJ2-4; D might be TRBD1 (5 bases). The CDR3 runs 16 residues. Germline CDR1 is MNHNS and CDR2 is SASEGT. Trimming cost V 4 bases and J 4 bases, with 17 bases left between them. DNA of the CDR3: TGTGCCAGCAGTGCCAGAACCGACAGTCTTAAAAACATTCAGTACTTC. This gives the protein CASSARTDSLKNIQYF.

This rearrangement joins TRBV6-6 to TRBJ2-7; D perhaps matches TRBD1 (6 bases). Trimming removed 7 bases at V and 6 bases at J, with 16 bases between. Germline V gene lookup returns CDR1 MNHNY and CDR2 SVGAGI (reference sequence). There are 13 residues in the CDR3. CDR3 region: CASKYRDDGEQYF. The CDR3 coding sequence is TGTGCCAGCAAATACAGGGACGATGGCGAGCAGTACTTC.

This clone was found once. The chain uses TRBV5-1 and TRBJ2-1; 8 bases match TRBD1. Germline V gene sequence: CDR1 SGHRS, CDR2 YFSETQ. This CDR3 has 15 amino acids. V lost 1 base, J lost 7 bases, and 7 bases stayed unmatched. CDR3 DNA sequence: TGCGCCAGCAGCTTGATAGGGACAGGTAGTAATGAGCAGTTCTTC. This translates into CASSLIGTGSNEQFF.

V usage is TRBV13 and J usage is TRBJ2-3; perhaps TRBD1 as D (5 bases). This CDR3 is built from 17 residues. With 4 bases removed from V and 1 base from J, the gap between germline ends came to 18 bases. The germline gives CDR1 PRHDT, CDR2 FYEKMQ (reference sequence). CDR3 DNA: TGTGCCAGCAGCTCCTTAGGGGTTCGAAGGGGCACAGATACGCAGTATTTT. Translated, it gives CASSSLGVRRGTDTQYF.

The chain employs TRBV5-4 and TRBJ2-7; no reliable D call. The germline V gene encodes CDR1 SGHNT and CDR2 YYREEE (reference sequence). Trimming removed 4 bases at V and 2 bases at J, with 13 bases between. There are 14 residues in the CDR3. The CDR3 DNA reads TGTGCCAGCAGCGAAGCCACAGTGCCCTACGAGCAGTACTTC. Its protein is CASSEATVPYEQYF. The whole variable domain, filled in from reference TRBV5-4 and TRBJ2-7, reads ETGVTQSPTHLIKTRGQQVTLRCSSQSGHNTVSWYQQALGQGPQFIFQYYREEENGRGNFPPRFSGLQFPNYSSELNVNALELDDSALYLCASSEATVPYEQYFGPGTRLTVT.

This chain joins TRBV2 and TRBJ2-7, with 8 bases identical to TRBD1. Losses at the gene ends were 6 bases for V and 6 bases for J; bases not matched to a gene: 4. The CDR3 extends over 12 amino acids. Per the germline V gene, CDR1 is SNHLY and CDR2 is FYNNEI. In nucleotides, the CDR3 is TGTGCCAGCAGGCTCGGACAGGGCGAGCAGTACTTC. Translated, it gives CASRLGQGEQYF. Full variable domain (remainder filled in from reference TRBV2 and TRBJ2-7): EPEVTQTPSHQVTQMGQEVILRCVPISNHLYFYWYRQILGQKVEFLVSFYNNEISEKSEIFDDQFSVERPDGSNFTLKIRSTKLEDSAMYFCASRLGQGEQYFGPGTRLTVT.

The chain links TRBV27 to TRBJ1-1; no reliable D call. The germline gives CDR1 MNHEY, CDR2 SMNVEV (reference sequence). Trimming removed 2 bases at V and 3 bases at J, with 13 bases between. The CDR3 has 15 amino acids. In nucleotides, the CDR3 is TGTGCCAGCAGTTTAGGACCAACGGGGTACACTGAAGCTTTCTTT. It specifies CASSLGPTGYTEAFF.

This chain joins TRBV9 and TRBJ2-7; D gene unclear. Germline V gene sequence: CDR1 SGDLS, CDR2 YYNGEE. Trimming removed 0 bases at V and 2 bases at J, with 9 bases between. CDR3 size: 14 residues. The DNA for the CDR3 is TGTGCCAGCAGCGTAGGGGCCAGCACCTACGAGCAGTACTTC. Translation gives CASSVGASTYEQYF.

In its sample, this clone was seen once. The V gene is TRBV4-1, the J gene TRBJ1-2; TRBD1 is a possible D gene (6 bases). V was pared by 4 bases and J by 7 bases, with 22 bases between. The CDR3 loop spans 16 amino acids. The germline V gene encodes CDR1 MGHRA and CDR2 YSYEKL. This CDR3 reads CASSLGQSASSAGYTF. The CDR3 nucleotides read TGCGCCAGCAGCCTTGGACAGTCAGCTTCGTCGGCTGGCTACACCTTC.

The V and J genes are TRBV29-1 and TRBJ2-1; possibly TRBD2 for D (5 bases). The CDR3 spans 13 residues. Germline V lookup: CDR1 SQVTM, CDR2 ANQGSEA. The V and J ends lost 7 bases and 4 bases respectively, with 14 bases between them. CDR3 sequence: CSAEASPYNEQFF. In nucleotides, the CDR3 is TGCAGCGCTGAGGCTAGCCCATACAATGAGCAGTTCTTC.

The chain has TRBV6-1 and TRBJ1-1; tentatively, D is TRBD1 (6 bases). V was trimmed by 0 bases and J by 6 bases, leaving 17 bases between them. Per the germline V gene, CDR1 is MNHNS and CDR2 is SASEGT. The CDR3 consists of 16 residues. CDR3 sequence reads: CASSEASGGRAAEAFF. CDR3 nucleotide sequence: TGTGCCAGCAGTGAAGCATCGGGGGGGCGGGCGGCTGAAGCTTTCTTT.

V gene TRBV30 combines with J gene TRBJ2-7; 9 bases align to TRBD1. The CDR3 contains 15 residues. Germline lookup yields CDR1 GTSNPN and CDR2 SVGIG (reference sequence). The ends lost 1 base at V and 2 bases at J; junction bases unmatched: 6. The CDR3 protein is CAWSAGTGRTYEQYF. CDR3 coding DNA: TGTGCCTGGAGTGCAGGGACAGGGCGAACCTACGAGCAGTACTTC. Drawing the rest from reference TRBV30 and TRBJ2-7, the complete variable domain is SQTIHQWPATLVQPVGSPLSLECTVEGTSNPNLYWYRQAAGRGLQLLFYSVGIGQISSEVPQNLSASRPQDRQFILSSKKLLLSDSGFYLCAWSAGTGRTYEQYFGPGTRLTVT.

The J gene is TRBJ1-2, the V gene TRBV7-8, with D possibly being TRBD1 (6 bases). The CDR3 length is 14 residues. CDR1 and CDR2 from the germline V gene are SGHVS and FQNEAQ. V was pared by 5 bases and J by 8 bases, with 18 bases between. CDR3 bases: TGTGCCAGCAGCATCGGGACATCTGGACGAGGCTACACCTTC. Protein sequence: CASSIGTSGRGYTF.

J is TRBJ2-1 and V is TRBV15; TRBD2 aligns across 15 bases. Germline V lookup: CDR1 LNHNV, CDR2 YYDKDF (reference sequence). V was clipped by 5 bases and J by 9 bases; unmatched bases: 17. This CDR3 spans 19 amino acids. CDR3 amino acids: CATSGDFFFGLAGGTEQFF. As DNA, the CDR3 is TGTGCCACCAGCGGGGACTTCTTTTTTGGACTAGCGGGAGGGACTGAGCAGTTCTTC.

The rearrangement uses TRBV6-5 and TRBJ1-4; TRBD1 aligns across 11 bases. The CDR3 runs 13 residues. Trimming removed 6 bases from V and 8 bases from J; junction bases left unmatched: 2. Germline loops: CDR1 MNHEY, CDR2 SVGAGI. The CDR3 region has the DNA TGTGCCAGCAGCGGGACAGGGGGAGAAAAACTGTTTTTT. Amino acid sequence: CASSGTGGEKLFF.

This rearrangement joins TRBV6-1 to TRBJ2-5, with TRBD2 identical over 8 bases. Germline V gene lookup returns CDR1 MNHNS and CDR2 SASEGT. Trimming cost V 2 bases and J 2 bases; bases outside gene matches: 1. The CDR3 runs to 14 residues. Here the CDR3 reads CASSELAGQETQYF. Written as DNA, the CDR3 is TGTGCCAGCAGTGAACTAGCGGGTCAAGAGACCCAGTACTTC.

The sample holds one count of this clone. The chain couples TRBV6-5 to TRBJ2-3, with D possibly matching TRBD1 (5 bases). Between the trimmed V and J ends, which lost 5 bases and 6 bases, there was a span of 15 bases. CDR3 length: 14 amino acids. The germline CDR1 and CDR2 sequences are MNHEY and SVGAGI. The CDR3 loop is CASSELQGADTQYF. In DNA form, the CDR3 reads TGTGCCAGCAGTGAATTGCAAGGGGCGGATACGCAGTATTTT.

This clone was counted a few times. The CDR3 DNA reads TGCGCCAGCAGACTAGCGGGGTTTAGCTCCTACGAGCAGTACTTC. Amino acids: CASRLAGFSSYEQYF. The rearrangement uses TRBV5-1 and TRBJ2-7; TRBD2 aligns across 10 bases. Germline V gene sequence: CDR1 SGHRS, CDR2 YFSETQ. J gave up 0 bases and V 5 bases, and 5 bases lay outside the gene matches. The CDR3 is 15 residues long.

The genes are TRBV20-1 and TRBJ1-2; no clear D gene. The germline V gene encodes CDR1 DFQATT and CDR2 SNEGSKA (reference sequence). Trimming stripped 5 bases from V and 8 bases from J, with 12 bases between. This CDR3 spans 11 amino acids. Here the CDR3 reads CSAEVRLGYTF. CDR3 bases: TGCAGTGCTGAGGTGCGTCTAGGCTACACCTTC.

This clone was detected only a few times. CDR3 nucleotide sequence: TGTGCCAGCTCACGCCCAGGGAATCGTGATCAGCCCCAGCATTTT. Its translation is CASSRPGNRDQPQHF. The chain has TRBV18 and TRBJ1-5, with a possible D match to TRBD1 (5 bases). CDR3 length: 15 amino acids. Germline CDR1 reads KGHSH; CDR2 reads LQKENI. V dropped 4 bases and J dropped 5 bases, with 15 bases sitting between them.

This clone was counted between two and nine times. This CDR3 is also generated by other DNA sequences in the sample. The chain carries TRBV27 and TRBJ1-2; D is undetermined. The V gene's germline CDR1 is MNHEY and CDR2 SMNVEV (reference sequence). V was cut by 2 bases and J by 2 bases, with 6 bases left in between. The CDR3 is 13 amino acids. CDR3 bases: TGTGCCAGCAGTTTAATGCGGAACTATGGCTACACCTTC. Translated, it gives CASSLMRNYGYTF.

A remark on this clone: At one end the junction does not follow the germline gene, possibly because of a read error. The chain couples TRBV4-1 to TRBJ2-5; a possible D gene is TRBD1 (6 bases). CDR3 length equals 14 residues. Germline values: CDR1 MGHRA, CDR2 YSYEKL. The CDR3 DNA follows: TGCGCCAGCAGCGAAGATCCAGGGGTAGAGACCCAGTACTTC. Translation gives CASSEDPGVETQYF.